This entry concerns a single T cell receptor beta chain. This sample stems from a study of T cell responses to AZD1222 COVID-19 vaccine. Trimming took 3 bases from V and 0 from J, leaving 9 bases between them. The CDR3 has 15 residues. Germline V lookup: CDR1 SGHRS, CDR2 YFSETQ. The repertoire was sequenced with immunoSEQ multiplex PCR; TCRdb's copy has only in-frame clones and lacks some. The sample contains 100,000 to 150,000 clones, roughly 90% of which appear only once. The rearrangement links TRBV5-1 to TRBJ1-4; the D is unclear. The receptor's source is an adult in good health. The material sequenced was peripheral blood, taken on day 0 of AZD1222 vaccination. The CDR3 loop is CASSSGQATNEKLFF. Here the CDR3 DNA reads TGCGCCAGCAGCTCCGGGCAGGCAACTAATGAAAAACTGTTTTTT.